The 14 T cell receptor beta chains reported below all come from one sample, sequenced in a study of T cells after yellow fever vaccination. TCRdb processed the 5' RACE reads anew with MiXCR; each CDR3 protein has one entry. The sample records about 350,000 distinct CDR3 sequences, over 4% being singletons. The source was PBMCs, collected 5 days after the yellow fever booster vaccination. These TCRs come from a young man who received the YFV17D yellow fever vaccine.

A few counts support this clonotype. This chain connects TRBV25-1 to TRBJ1-2; D is possibly TRBD1 (5 bases). V shed 1 base and J shed 5 bases, with 8 bases lying between them. CDR3 length: 13 residues. CDR1 is MGHDK and CDR2 is SYGVNS in the germline V gene. The DNA of the CDR3 is TGTGCCAGCAGTGAATTCGGGGGGTATGGCTACACCTTC. Its protein is CASSEFGGYGYTF.

The chain carries TRBV24-1 and TRBJ1-1, with D uncertain. Trimming cost V 4 bases and J 3 bases, with 8 bases left between them. The CDR3 consists of 13 residues. Germline V gives CDR1 KGHDR, CDR2 SFDVKD. DNA for the CDR3: TGTGCCACCAGTGACCCGAGTGACACTGAAGCTTTCTTT. This codes for CATSDPSDTEAFF.

There are a few counts of this clonotype. The chain uses TRBV6-1 and TRBJ2-1, with D unclear. The length of the CDR3 is 15 residues. Trimming removed 1 base at V and 0 bases at J, with 7 bases between. CDR1 is MNHNS and CDR2 is SASEGT in the germline V gene. This CDR3 reads CASSEDVSSYNEQFF. DNA for the CDR3: TGTGCCAGCAGTGAAGATGTCAGCTCCTACAATGAGCAGTTCTTC.

This clonotype was recorded at least ten times. The chain is built from TRBV7-2 and TRBJ1-2, with 9 bases matching TRBD1. The V gene's germline CDR1 is SGHTA and CDR2 FQGNSA. Trimming cost V 5 bases and J 0 bases; bases outside gene matches: 4. CDR3 size: 15 residues. The CDR3 is CASSRGQGANYGYTF. The CDR3 nucleotides read TGTGCCAGCAGCCGGGGACAGGGTGCTAACTATGGCTACACCTTC.

The chain joins TRBV11-1 to TRBJ1-1; D not certain. The length of the CDR3 is 19 residues. The V and J ends lost 2 bases and 1 base respectively, with 23 bases between them. From germline, CDR1 is SGHAT and CDR2 FQDESV (reference sequence). CDR3 in amino acids: CASSLWVLGLGAGNTEAFF. In nucleotides, the CDR3 is TGTGCCAGCAGCTTATGGGTCCTAGGTCTGGGAGCAGGGAACACTGAAGCTTTCTTT.

This clonotype has just a few counts. V and J are TRBV20-1 and TRBJ2-5; 13 bases are shared with TRBD2. The CDR3 runs to 13 residues. The junction had 3 bases not matched to a gene; V was cut back by 6 bases and J by 5 bases. The germline V gene encodes CDR1 DFQATT and CDR2 SNEGSKA (reference sequence). CDR3 coding DNA: TGCAGTGCAACTAGCGGGGGGGCCGAGACCCAGTACTTC. Encoded protein: CSATSGGAETQYF.

This clonotype was seen only a few times. V is TRBV27 and J is TRBJ2-1; TRBD2 agrees at 13 bases. The V segment lost 6 bases and the J segment 4 bases; nucleotides outside the gene matches: 9. Germline lookup yields CDR1 MNHEY and CDR2 SMNVEV (reference sequence). CDR3 length: 17 amino acids. The CDR3 sequence: CASRPGLAGISYNEQFF. CDR3 sequence (DNA): TGTGCCAGCAGACCGGGACTAGCGGGGATCTCGTACAATGAGCAGTTCTTC.

The CDR3 coding sequence is TGCAGTGCGACACAGCGCCGACTAGGGGGCGGTTTATACACAGATACGCAGTATTTT. Amino acid sequence: CSATQRRLGGGLYTDTQYF. The gene calls are TRBV20-1 and TRBJ2-3; the D gene is possibly TRBD1 (7 bases). The germline V gene has CDR1 DFQATT and CDR2 SNEGSKA (reference sequence). V dropped 6 bases and J dropped 2 bases, with 30 bases sitting between them. This CDR3 has 19 residues.

V usage is TRBV6-5 and J usage is TRBJ1-5, with D perhaps matching TRBD1 (5 bases). This CDR3 has 14 amino acids. Germline loops: CDR1 MNHEY, CDR2 SVGAGI. Trimming left V 6 bases short and J 3 bases short, with 12 bases between. CDR3: CASSPSGDNQPQHF. Written as DNA, the CDR3 is TGTGCCAGCAGCCCCTCGGGGGACAATCAGCCCCAGCATTTT.

This clonotype was observed a few times. The V and J genes are TRBV7-3 and TRBJ2-1; 7 bases fit TRBD2. CDR1 is SGHTA and CDR2 is FQGTGA in the germline V gene. This CDR3 comprises 15 residues. The junction had 7 bases not matched to a gene; V was cut back by 0 bases and J by 8 bases. The CDR3 DNA reads as TGTGCCAGCAGCTTAACGGCGGGCCTAGCGGATGAGCAGTTCTTC. It specifies CASSLTAGLADEQFF.

This rearrangement joins TRBV7-2 to TRBJ1-5, with 8 bases matching TRBD1. The CDR3 extends over 14 amino acids. Germline trimming cut 5 bases from V and 4 bases from J; bases unmatched to any gene: 4. Germline CDR1 reads SGHTA; CDR2 reads FQGNSA. CDR3 sequence (DNA): TGTGCCAGCAGCGTAAGACAGGGGAATCAGCCCCAGCATTTT. Translation: CASSVRQGNQPQHF.

This clonotype occurred many times. The rearrangement links TRBV20-1 to TRBJ2-2; D not resolved. CDR3 length: 11 amino acids. V gave up 6 bases and J gave up 12 bases, with 14 bases separating them. The germline V gene encodes CDR1 DFQATT and CDR2 SNEGSKA (reference sequence). The CDR3 sequence: CSAVDQRKLFF. The CDR3 coding sequence is TGCAGTGCGGTCGACCAGAGGAAGCTGTTTTTT.

The CDR3 reads CASSFALNTEAFF. In nucleotides, the CDR3 is TGTGCCAGCAGTTTTGCGCTTAACACTGAAGCTTTCTTT. This chain connects TRBV28 to TRBJ1-1; D unresolved. Germline V CDR1 and CDR2: MDHEN, SYDVKM. The CDR3 is 13 residues long. Trimming took 3 bases from V and 2 from J, leaving 7 bases between them.

The genes are TRBV12-3 or TRBV12-4 and TRBJ2-7, with TRBD2 identical over 10 bases. The CDR3 spans 16 residues. The trim removed 4 bases at V and 3 bases at J, leaving 9 bases unmatched. In nucleotides, the CDR3 is TGTGCCAGCAGTTACCGGGGTAGCGGGGGGTTCTACGAGCAGTACTTC. This encodes CASSYRGSGGFYEQYF.